The 2 T cell receptor beta chains presented below share a single source sample, sequenced in a study of blood T cell repertoires in COVID-19. The table came from immunoSEQ multiplex PCR; TCRdb's copy has only in-frame clones and leaves some out. The sample yields almost 250,000 clones, 86% seen once. Sequencing was done on a sample of peripheral blood. Receptors were obtained from a woman aged 80 or over with COVID-19, enrolled during active disease.

This clone was seen just once. The chain employs TRBV27 and TRBJ2-4; 8 bases line up with TRBD1. CDR3 length: 17 residues. Germline values: CDR1 MNHEY, CDR2 SMNVEV (reference sequence). Losses at the gene ends were 5 bases for V and 4 bases for J; bases not matched to a gene: 13. In DNA form, the CDR3 reads TGTGCCAGCAGTCCGAATCCGAACAGGGGGACAAAAAACATTCAGTACTTC. Residues: CASSPNPNRGTKNIQYF.

V and J are TRBV27 and TRBJ1-3; no clear D. Germline V gives CDR1 MNHEY, CDR2 SMNVEV (reference sequence). This CDR3 spans 12 amino acids. V lost 8 bases to trimming and J lost 2 bases, with 7 bases between them. The CDR3 DNA reads as TGTGCCAGCGGGCAAACTGGAAACACCATATATTTT. Protein: CASGQTGNTIYF.